One TCR beta chain is described in this entry. Its binding antigen is unknown. There are no base qualities to consult, and no much larger clone falls within one base. The CDR3 numbers 14 residues from cysteine through phenylalanine. Only the CDR3 part of the read is kept: 42 bases, read in frame from the first base. V drops 1 base and J drops 2 bases, leaving 3 bases in between. The germline V gene (reference sequence) yields LNHNV for CDR1 and YYDKDF for CDR2. Blood samples were collected up to 4 times in the first month after transplant and then at least monthly when available. This record belongs to a study of graft-versus-host responses after intestinal transplantation (dated by TCRdb to the early 2020s). In the study overall: The transplants that recipients received were multivisceral, liver-intestinal, or isolated intestinal. Every recipient was given anti-thymocyte globulin induction, then maintenance tacrolimus and steroids for 3 to 4 years. After intestinal transplantation, graft-versus-host and host-versus-graft alloreactive T cell clones in the graft, circulation and bone marrow were tracked using bulk TCR-beta CDR3 sequencing. To identify alloreactive clones, pre-transplant mixed lymphocyte reaction products were sequenced and then compared with unstimulated pre-transplant donor and recipient T cells. Of the 20 to 25 intestinal transplant recipients enrolled in the cohort, one of whom was a retransplant, 3 patients without pretransplant specimens were excluded. A peak of at least 4% donor T cells among recipient peripheral blood mononuclear cells was the definition used for donor T cell macrochimerism. Instead of going to the commercial service, samples from a few later patients were sequenced in-house on an Illumina MiSeq and processed with MiXCR. Results the study describes overall, beyond this receptor: The conclusions were limited by the relatively low number and heterogeneity of the intestinal transplant patients. GvH clones were detected in recipient bone marrow, and some of these GvH clones were observed earlier in ileal mucosa or blood, consistent with an intestinal mucosal origin. In patients with donor T cell macrochimerism, the allografts had high GvH to HvG T cell clonal ratios. Early after transplant, peak levels of circulating GvH clones were found to be associated with declines in HvG clones.

Library preparation employed the immunoSEQ multiplex PCR assay. Adaptive Biotechnologies carried out high-throughput TCR-beta CDR3 sequencing of genomic DNA for most patients. From the authors' description of their analysis: TCR sequencing data were retrieved from Adaptive's ImmunoSEQ software for around 18 patients, whereas a few other patients were processed with MiXCR and VDJtools. CDR3 nucleotide sequences shared between donor and recipient were removed because their origin could not be assigned. Alloreactive clones required at least 2-fold expansion over unstimulated cells and minimum CFSE-low frequency of 0.002% (template counts) or 0.001% (read counts). Mappable clones were those detected in sequenced pre-transplant spleen, lymph node, or MLR CFSE-low populations of the donor or recipient. Cumulative frequency of alloreactive clones was calculated as a percentage of all sequences weighted by copy number. The clones in this table, taken by TCRdb from immuneACCESS, are in-frame only. Not every clone is retained; where verified, under half of the shortfall comes from an unresolved V gene, and the cause of the rest is unknown. V, J and clone size were drawn from that table, and D and trimming were deduced from the DNA. The sample yields tens of thousands of clones; roughly nine tenths were counted once. The ten largest clones add up to over 4.5% of the sample.

The input for sequencing was PBMCs, taken about 93 weeks after intestinal transplant. The V gene is TRBV15 and the J gene is TRBJ2-6; no D gene call is confident. The source of this sequence is a human patient who received an intestinal transplant, so some T cells may come from the graft donor. The CDR3 corresponds to CATSRVTGANVLTF. The DNA sequence follows: TGTGCCACCAGCAGAGTAACTGGGGCCAACGTCCTGACTTTC.